The rows below give T cell receptor beta chains drawn from one sample of a study of cytomegalovirus exposure and HLA in healthy donors. TCRdb's copy holds only in-frame clones and misses some; the assay was immunoSEQ multiplex PCR. The sample has around 350,000 clones, about nine tenths seen once; the top ten hold 0.83%. Sequencing used PBMCs. These receptors were obtained from a woman younger than 35 in good health and CMV-seronegative. Each CDR3 is given with its conserved first and last residue. A D gene is named only where the DNA matches it firmly. Size values are once, few and many counts, or a class for expanded clones, and some rows have none.

cdr3_nt cdr3_aa d_call j_call clone_size v_call
TGTGCCTCGCCCATCGACAGGGGGAATGAAAAACTGTTTTTT CASPIDRGNEKLFF TRBD1 TRBJ1-4 - TRBV30
TGCGCCAGCAGCTTGGGACAGGAGACATGGGGCACTGAAGCTTTCTTT CASSLGQETWGTEAFF - TRBJ1-1 - TRBV5-1
TGTGCCACCAGCAGAGAAGGAAGGGGACAGCCTAACTATGGCTACACCTTC CATSREGRGQPNYGYTF TRBD1 TRBJ1-2 once TRBV15
TGTGCCAGCAGGACAGGGCAGAGAACTGAAGCTTTCTTT CASRTGQRTEAFF TRBD1 TRBJ1-1 - TRBV28
TGTGCCAGCGTGTCTAGGGACAGGGCACGCACAGATACGCAGTATTTT CASVSRDRARTDTQYF TRBD1 TRBJ2-3 - TRBV2
TGTGCCAGTAGTGCGGGGACAGGGTCACCCCTCCACTTT CASSAGTGSPLHF TRBD1 TRBJ1-6 - TRBV19
TGTGCCAGCAGCTTGAGTTGGGACAGGCCTCAGACCCAGTACTTC CASSLSWDRPQTQYF TRBD1 TRBJ2-5 - TRBV5-6
TGTGCCAGCAGTGAAGTACAAACCGCCTATAATTCACCCCTCCACTTT CASSEVQTAYNSPLHF - TRBJ1-6 - TRBV6-1
TGTGCCAGCAGTTTCAACCTCGGGGGGGCCGGAGATACGCAGTATTTT CASSFNLGGAGDTQYF TRBD2 TRBJ2-3 many TRBV27
TGTGCCAGCAGCTTAGATTGTCGGGACACGAATAATTCACCCCTCCACTTT CASSLDCRDTNNSPLHF - TRBJ1-6 - TRBV11-3
TGTGCCAGCAGCCCGGACAATTCGGGAAACACCATATATTTT CASSPDNSGNTIYF - TRBJ1-3 - TRBV9
TGTGCCAGTAGTCCCAAAGCTAGCGGGAGGGCCGAGCAGTACTTC CASSPKASGRAEQYF TRBD2 TRBJ2-7 few TRBV19
TGTGCCAGCTCACCCCCAGGGAAAGCCGGGGAGCTGTTTTTT CASSPPGKAGELFF - TRBJ2-2 - TRBV18
TGTGCCAGCAGTTCCACAGCCGGGACAGTCCGTTTTCCCGCGGGCTACGAGCAGTACTTC CASSSTAGTVRFPAGYEQYF TRBD1 TRBJ2-7 - TRBV28
TGCGGAGGGGGGGCCGGCACTGAAGCTTTCTTT CGGGAGTEAFF - TRBJ1-1 few TRBV20-1
TGTGCCAGCAGCCAAGAGGCCTTCCTCTCCTACAATGAGCAGTTCTTC CASSQEAFLSYNEQFF - TRBJ2-1 - TRBV14
TGTGCCAGCAGCAAATCGCGGGGCGCTCAGCCCCAGCATTTT CASSKSRGAQPQHF - TRBJ1-5 - TRBV21-1
TGTGCCAGCAGCTCCGGGCCGGGGAGCAATCAGCCCCAGCATTTT CASSSGPGSNQPQHF - TRBJ1-5 - TRBV7-9
TGTGCCAGCAGGGGGACAGGGGGAAACACTGAAGCTTTCTTT CASRGTGGNTEAFF TRBD1 TRBJ1-1 - TRBV7-9
TGCGCCAGCAGTTCGACAGGGGAAGAGACCCAGTACTTC CASSSTGEETQYF TRBD1 TRBJ2-5 once TRBV10-1
TGTGCCAGCAGCAAAAGCACAGGGGGCACCGGGGCCAACGTCCTGACTTTC CASSKSTGGTGANVLTF TRBD1 TRBJ2-6 - TRBV5-6
TGTGCCTGGAGTGTCGACAGGGCTCTCAGCACAGATACGCAGTATTTT CAWSVDRALSTDTQYF TRBD1 TRBJ2-3 - TRBV30